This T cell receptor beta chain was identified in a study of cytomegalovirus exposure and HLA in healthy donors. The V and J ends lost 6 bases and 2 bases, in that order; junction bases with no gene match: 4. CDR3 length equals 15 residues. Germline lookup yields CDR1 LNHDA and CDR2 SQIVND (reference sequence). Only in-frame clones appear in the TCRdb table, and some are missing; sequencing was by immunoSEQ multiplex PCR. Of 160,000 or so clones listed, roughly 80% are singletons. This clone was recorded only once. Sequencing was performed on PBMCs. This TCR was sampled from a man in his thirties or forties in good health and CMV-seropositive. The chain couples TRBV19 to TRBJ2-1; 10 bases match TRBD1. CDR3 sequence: CASRRTGGAYNEQFF. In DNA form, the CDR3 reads TGTGCCAGTAGAAGGACAGGGGGGGCCTACAATGAGCAGTTCTTC.